The subject of this entry is one TCR beta chain. The antigen is unknown. These data belong to a study of beta chain features in type 1 diabetes. Study-level findings and limits: Shortening that was moderate but significant affected the TCRB CDR3s of Type 1 diabetes patients in all four CD4+ subsets.

Purity (above 95%) was reached by all sorted populations. This CDR3 region has 17 residues. From germline, CDR1 is SGDLS and CDR2 YYNGEE. V lost 4 bases to trimming and J lost 4 bases; unmatched junction nucleotides: 14. The study reverse transcribed the entire isolated RNA, so it sequenced expressed TCRB transcripts. Assay used: immunoSEQ multiplex PCR; TCRdb lists only in-frame clones, some missing. The sample records around 100,000 clones, roughly 28% being singletons. The genes are TRBV9 and TRBJ2-1; 7 bases are a match to TRBD2. The TCR comes from a woman between 18 and 29 years old with type 1 diabetes. Sequencing was performed on central memory CD4+ T cells from blood. The CDR3 DNA is TGTGCCAGCAGCCGGCAAGGTGGGGCGGGAGCTTACAATGAGCAGTTCTTC. Protein: CASSRQGGAGAYNEQFF.